The next 29 T cell receptor beta chains were all read from a single sample in a study of cytomegalovirus exposure and HLA in healthy donors. Vbeta (60) and Jbeta (13) primers were used in the PCR. The repertoire was sequenced with immunoSEQ multiplex PCR; TCRdb's copy has only in-frame clones and lacks some. The sample has about 160,000 clones; 85% are singletons. Sequencing was carried out using PBMCs. Every receptor here comes from a boy between 2 and 10 years old in good health and CMV-seronegative.

As regards this clone: The final CDR3 position lacks the conserved phenylalanine or tryptophan, pointing to a likely read error. It is unclear where the CDR3 begins or ends on the DNA, so no DNA is shown, and the CDR3 is as TCRdb lists it. J is TRBJ2-7 and V is TRBV20-1; TRBD2, the table's D call, was not compared with the DNA. The CDR3 length equals 11 residues, ends included. Germline-derived CDR1 and CDR2 are DFQATT and SNEGSKA (reference sequence). The CDR3 sequence is CSADGLAGTAS.

The chain combines TRBV15 with TRBJ1-1, with TRBD1 matching 7 bases. The CDR3 is made up of 16 amino acids. The trim removed 0 bases at V and 0 bases at J, leaving 4 bases unmatched. Looked up from germline, CDR1 is LNHNV and CDR2 is YYDKDF (reference sequence). The CDR3 sequence is CATSRDRDSLNTEAFF. In DNA, the CDR3 is TGTGCCACCAGCAGAGATAGGGACAGCCTGAACACTGAAGCTTTCTTT. Full variable domain (outside the CDR3, taken from reference TRBV15 and TRBJ1-1): DAMVIQNPRYQVTQFGKPVTLSCSQTLNHNVMYWYQQKSSQAPKLLFHYYDKDFNNEADTPDNFQSRRPNTSFCFLDIRSPGLGDTAMYLCATSRDRDSLNTEAFFGQGTRLTVV.

This chain connects TRBV6-5 to TRBJ1-1; 9 bases are shared with TRBD1. Trimming removed 5 bases from V and 5 bases from J; junction bases left unmatched: 3. There are 13 residues in the CDR3. CDR1 and CDR2 (germline): MNHEY, SVGAGI. For the CDR3, the DNA is TGTGCCAGCAGTGAGGGACAGGGAACTGAAGCTTTCTTT. Amino acids: CASSEGQGTEAFF.

This clone showed up just once. V usage is TRBV4-1 and J usage is TRBJ2-3; possible D gene TRBD2, 6 bases. The germline V gene has CDR1 MGHRA and CDR2 YSYEKL. Deletions cut 0 bases from V and 5 bases from J, with 15 bases between. The CDR3 has 16 residues. CDR3 sequence reads: CASSQDGGLLGDTQYF. The CDR3 DNA sequence: TGCGCCAGCAGCCAAGATGGGGGACTGTTGGGAGATACGCAGTATTTT.

CDR3 sequence reads: CASSALAGNVQETQYF. The CDR3 region has the DNA TGTGCCAGCTCAGCACTAGCGGGGAACGTCCAAGAGACCCAGTACTTC. V gene TRBV18 combines with J gene TRBJ2-5, with 10 bases aligning to TRBD2. Germline values: CDR1 KGHSH, CDR2 LQKENI. V lost 5 bases, J lost 1 base, and 7 bases stayed unmatched. The CDR3 consists of 16 residues.

The sample holds a few counts of this clone. The chain uses TRBV6-1 and TRBJ1-5, with a weak D call TRBD1 (6 bases). Trimming pared 0 bases from V and 5 bases from J, leaving 11 bases between. This CDR3 region has 15 residues. The V gene's germline CDR1 is MNHNS and CDR2 SASEGT. The CDR3 region has the DNA TGTGCCAGCAGTGAAGCGGGGGGGGCCCATCAGCCCCAGCATTTT. Its protein is CASSEAGGAHQPQHF.

The chain has TRBV7-9 and TRBJ2-7, with D maybe TRBD1 (6 bases). V was cut by 1 base and J by 11 bases, with 15 bases left in between. The germline V gene encodes CDR1 SEHNR and CDR2 FQNEAQ (reference sequence). The CDR3 covers 13 residues. The CDR3 nucleotides are TGTGCCAGCAGCTTAGACAGGGAGTTGGGGGAGTACTTC. This sequence encodes CASSLDRELGEYF.

The chain combines TRBV7-9 with TRBJ1-5; possible D gene TRBD1, 5 bases. From germline, CDR1 is SEHNR and CDR2 FQNEAQ (reference sequence). The CDR3 spans 13 residues. V gave up 5 bases and J gave up 8 bases, with 13 bases separating them. For the CDR3, the DNA is TGTGCCAGCAGCCCAGGGCCCGCAGAGCCCCAGCATTTT. This translates into CASSPGPAEPQHF.

The chain is built from TRBV2 and TRBJ2-5, with 14 bases that match TRBD2. Germline V gives CDR1 SNHLY, CDR2 FYNNEI. This CDR3 has 22 residues. Losses at the gene ends were 5 bases for V and 1 base for J; bases not matched to a gene: 21. The CDR3 loop is CASSYPTSGLAGGLKPQETQYF. The DNA of the CDR3 is TGTGCCAGCAGTTACCCGACTAGTGGACTAGCGGGGGGCCTAAAACCCCAAGAGACCCAGTACTTC.

This sequence joins TRBV27 and TRBJ2-2; possible D gene TRBD2, 6 bases. CDR3 length: 15 amino acids. The V gene lost 5 bases and the J gene lost 8 bases, with 18 bases spanning the gap. CDR1 and CDR2 from the germline V gene are MNHEY and SMNVEV (reference sequence). The CDR3 coding sequence is TGTGCCAGCAGTCCACGGGGGTTGTGGAGAGGGGAGCTGTTTTTT. Its translation: CASSPRGLWRGELFF.

The chain has TRBV14 and TRBJ1-2, with D possibly TRBD1 on 6 matching bases. Trimming removed 1 base at V and 4 bases at J, with 16 bases between. Germline CDR1 and CDR2: SGHDN and FVKESK. CDR3 length: 16 residues. CDR3 protein: CASSQVASGVAYGYTF. The DNA for the CDR3 is TGTGCCAGCAGCCAAGTGGCGTCAGGGGTTGCCTATGGCTACACCTTC.

The chain combines TRBV27 with TRBJ1-1; D not certain. The germline V gene encodes CDR1 MNHEY and CDR2 SMNVEV (reference sequence). This CDR3 is 15 amino acids long. Trimming left V 2 bases short and J 5 bases short, with 15 bases between. The CDR3 spells CASSLRPGGGTEAFF. CDR3 bases: TGTGCCAGCAGTTTACGGCCGGGAGGTGGGACTGAAGCTTTCTTT.

The genes are TRBV4-1 and TRBJ1-1, with 9 bases lining up with TRBD1. V was clipped by 5 bases and J by 3 bases; unmatched bases: 19. CDR1 is MGHRA and CDR2 is YSYEKL in the germline V gene. The CDR3 covers 19 residues. CDR3 region: CASSSRKIGDRASDTEAFF. CDR3 in DNA: TGCGCCAGCAGCTCTCGTAAGATAGGGGACAGGGCGTCTGACACTGAAGCTTTCTTT.

The V gene is TRBV7-3, the J gene TRBJ2-3; D perhaps matches TRBD1 (8 bases). The CDR3 is 14 residues long. The V gene lost 5 bases and the J gene lost 5 bases, with 14 bases spanning the gap. Germline V gene lookup returns CDR1 SGHTA and CDR2 FQGTGA. This CDR3 is CASSAYRGGDTQYF. CDR3 DNA sequence: TGTGCCAGCAGCGCGTACAGGGGGGGAGATACGCAGTATTTT.

About this clone: One end of the junction is discordant with germline, which a read error may explain. Here the CDR3 DNA reads TGTGCCAGCAGTTACCGCTCATCACAGGGGGAAAGCTTC. This translates into CASSYRSSQGESF. The genes are TRBV6-5 and TRBJ1-2; TRBD1 aligns across 8 bases. Looked up from germline, CDR1 is MNHEY and CDR2 is SVGAGI. The CDR3 spans 13 residues.

This clone was counted a single time. The V and J genes are TRBV21-1 and TRBJ2-3; TRBD2, as called in the table, went unchecked against the DNA. TRBV21-1 is designated a pseudogene. This CDR3 is built from 17 residues. Here the CDR3 DNA reads TGTGCCAGCAGCAAAGGTGCAGCGGGGGGGTGCACAGATACGCAGTATTTT. This gives the protein CASSKGAAGGCTDTQYF.

The rearrangement links TRBV6-6 to TRBJ2-3; TRBD1 agrees at 12 bases. The germline gives CDR1 MNHNY, CDR2 SVGAGI (reference sequence). This CDR3 contains 15 residues. The trim removed 6 bases at V and 6 bases at J, leaving 7 bases unmatched. This CDR3 is CASRTGTGGRDTQYF. The CDR3, as DNA: TGTGCCAGCAGGACCGGGACAGGGGGCAGGGATACGCAGTATTTT.

CDR3 coding DNA: TGTGCCAGCAGCGAGACAGGGCCCACTGAAGCTTTCTTT. Its translation is CASSETGPTEAFF. The chain is built from TRBV6-6 and TRBJ1-1, with 7 bases that match TRBD1. V lost 6 bases and J lost 4; bases outside the gene matches: 5. Germline values: CDR1 MNHNY, CDR2 SVGAGI (reference sequence). The CDR3 runs 13 residues.

The gene calls are TRBV12-5 and TRBJ2-1; D possibly corresponds to TRBD1 (6 bases). The CDR3 runs 13 residues. CDR1 is LGHNT and CDR2 is FRNRAP in the germline V gene. Trimming pared 1 base from V and 10 bases from J, leaving 11 bases between. CDR3 residues: CASGLGVGTEQFF. The CDR3 DNA sequence: TGTGCTAGTGGTTTGGGTGTAGGGACAGAGCAGTTCTTC.

The CDR3 coding sequence is TGCGCCAGCAGCCGAGACCTTACCGGGACACAAACTTCCTACGAGCAGTACGTC. This codes for CASSRDLTGTQTSYEQYV. The V call is TRBV23-1, the J call TRBJ2-7; a weak D match, TRBD1 (6 bases). TRBV23-1 is identified as an open reading frame with a role that is uncertain. The ends were cut back, 6 bases at V and 1 base at J, with 25 bases in the middle. This CDR3 is built from 18 residues.

In its sample, this clone was seen once. Written as DNA, the CDR3 is TGTGCCAGCAGCCTAGCGGGAGGGCCGGGGACCGGGGAGCTGTTTTTT. Amino acid sequence: CASSLAGGPGTGELFF. The chain couples TRBV28 to TRBJ2-2, with 12 positions matching TRBD2. Trimming cost V 6 bases and J 5 bases; bases outside gene matches: 7. The length of the CDR3 is 16 residues. Germline V gene sequence: CDR1 MDHEN, CDR2 SYDVKM.

This rearrangement joins TRBV7-9 to TRBJ2-7, with D tentatively TRBD1 (5 bases). The CDR3 has 13 residues. The V and J ends lost 0 bases and 5 bases respectively, with 8 bases between them. Germline V gene lookup returns CDR1 SEHNR and CDR2 FQNEAQ (reference sequence). The CDR3 reads CASSLAGVNEQYV. The CDR3 coding sequence is TGTGCCAGCAGCTTAGCAGGGGTCAACGAGCAGTACGTC.

This chain connects TRBV9 to TRBJ1-5; D remains ambiguous. The CDR3 runs 16 residues. CDR1 SGDLS and CDR2 YYNGEE come from the germline V gene. Trimming pared 0 bases from V and 3 bases from J, leaving 13 bases between. CDR3 nucleotides: TGTGCCAGCAGCGTAGGCGGGGATTTGAACAATCAGCCCCAGCATTTT. This translates into CASSVGGDLNNQPQHF.

The chain joins TRBV9 to TRBJ2-1; D perhaps matches TRBD2 (6 bases). Trimming cost V 7 bases and J 5 bases, with 10 bases left between them. The CDR3 runs to 12 residues. Per germline, CDR1 SGDLS and CDR2 YYNGEE. The CDR3 region has the DNA TGTGCCAGCTCTCGCGGGAACAATGAGCAGTTCTTC. Translated, it gives CASSRGNNEQFF.

The genes are TRBV9 and TRBJ2-3, with D tentatively TRBD2 (6 bases). Trimming took off 0 bases at V and 0 bases at J, with 17 bases between the two ends. Germline V CDR1 and CDR2: SGDLS, YYNGEE. This CDR3 has 18 residues. CDR3 protein: CASSVGVADSYSTDTQYF. In nucleotides, the CDR3 is TGTGCCAGCAGCGTAGGGGTAGCGGATTCTTATAGCACAGATACGCAGTATTTT.

Remarks on this clone: One end of the junction is discordant with germline, which a read error may explain. The V and J genes are TRBV15 and TRBJ1-2; D is undetermined. The CDR3 length is 12 residues. CDR1 is LNHNV, CDR2 YYDKDF, per germline (reference sequence). The CDR3 reads CATSRAPHENFF. In nucleotides, the CDR3 is TGTGCCACCAGCAGAGCCCCTCACGAAAACTTCTTC.

The CDR3 DNA reads TGTGCCAGCAGCCCCAGGGGGGCAGGGGGCTATAACACTGAAGCTTTCTTT. Translated: CASSPRGAGGYNTEAFF. The chain combines TRBV11-2 with TRBJ1-1, with 8 positions matching TRBD1. There are 17 residues in the CDR3. Trimming at V came to 5 bases and at J to 2 bases, leaving 13 bases not matched to a gene. Per germline, CDR1 SGHAT and CDR2 FQNNGV.

This clone came up a few times. J is TRBJ2-5 and V is TRBV5-1; TRBD2 matches at 10 bases. Germline V gene sequence: CDR1 SGHRS, CDR2 YFSETQ. The CDR3 extends over 18 amino acids. With V trimmed by 4 bases and J by 2 bases, 14 bases remained unmatched. The CDR3 nucleotides are TGCGCCAGCAGCGTTCTAGCGGGAGTTGGGCCTATTCAAGAGACCCAGTACTTC. It encodes CASSVLAGVGPIQETQYF.

This clone was recorded only once. The chain is built from TRBV10-1 and TRBJ2-1; possibly TRBD1 for D (7 bases). Trimming left V 2 bases short and J 7 bases short, with 18 bases between. CDR1 and CDR2 from the germline V gene are WNHNN and SYGVQD (reference sequence). The CDR3 runs 16 residues. The CDR3 region is CASSEVWGVQGNEQFF. In nucleotides, the CDR3 is TGCGCCAGCAGTGAGGTCTGGGGGGTACAGGGGAATGAGCAGTTCTTC.